Detailed here is one TCR beta chain. Its antigen is currently not known. One base away there is no much larger clone; base qualities are not given. The sample belongs to a study of blood T cell repertoires in COVID-19 (TCRdb year 2020). Some background on the complete study: Samples covering the acute and convalescent phases of COVID-19 were provided by collaborators in the United States, Italy and Spain. The material from the prospective study consisted of cDNA or gDNA derived from T cells, B-cell-depleted T cells, or PBMCs. The dataset comprised deeply sampled blood TCRbeta repertoires from subjects exposed to, actively infected with, or recovered from COVID-19. The repertoires were released in a freely available public database intended as a resource for research on the immune response to SARS-CoV-2. Samples were obtained from the ongoing ImmuneRACE study (first 160 participants) and from about 1,300 subjects provided by 6 global collaborators. Sample metadata almost always included a de-identified subject ID, COVID-19 status, age in years and sex. HLA class I and class II types, where available, came from metadata supplied by the sample provider rather than from assay-based typing.

The CDR3 goes from the cysteine to the phenylalanine over 15 residues. Only the CDR3 portion is preserved as DNA: 45 bases, with reading frame beginning at the first base. Trimming leaves V shorter by 3 bases and J shorter by 0 bases, with the junction holding 4 bases beyond the gene matches. Reading the germline V gene gives CDR1 SGDLS and CDR2 YYNGEE. Broader findings and caveats from the paper: Clinical and demographic metadata were provided uncurated, with the amount varying by source and participant.

TCRbeta CDR3 regions were amplified from genomic DNA by means of the immunoSEQ Assay, a bias-controlled multiplex PCR. From the authors' description of their analysis: The number of nucleated cells in each sample was estimated from the amplification of reference gene primers within the assay. Sequence reads were collapsed and filtered to measure the absolute abundance of every unique TCRbeta CDR3 rearrangement. For each sample, productive Simpson clonality was calculated as the square root of Simpson's diversity index across productive rearrangements. This is the immuneACCESS table as TCRdb keeps it, with only in-frame sequences that have V and J called. A part of the clones is gone; compared with another copy, unresolved V genes explain less than half, and the rest is unexplained. That table furnishes V, J and clone size, whereas the DNA furnished D and trimming. The sample profile shows 270,000 or so clones; approximately 85% of them were found once. The leading ten clones occupy 13% of the sample.

Whole blood was collected in K2EDTA tubes by collaborating institutions according to the institutions' own protocols. For TCRbeta analysis, collaborators shipped samples in one of three forms: frozen whole blood, isolated PBMCs, or DNA extracted from either of those sample types. The TCR was taken from a human donor in a cohort sampled during active COVID-19. The sample taken for sequencing was peripheral blood. Recombination linked TRBV9 to TRBJ2-3; 7 nucleotides in the junction match TRBD2. The CDR3 sequence is CASSDGGVSTDTQYF. The bases read TGTGCCAGCAGCGATGGGGGGGTTAGCACAGATACGCAGTATTTT.